The 15 T cell receptor beta chains below were found in one sample sequenced in a study of blood T cell repertoires in COVID-19. Assay used: immunoSEQ multiplex PCR; TCRdb lists only in-frame clones, some missing. Counted here are 400,000 to 450,000 clones, roughly 85% occurring once; the ten biggest clones make up over 1.1%. Sequenced input: peripheral blood. The receptors shown here come from a young woman with active or convalescent COVID-19.

In regard to this clone: Within the sample, other DNA sequences also encode this same CDR3. The chain is built from TRBV5-1 and TRBJ1-1, with 7 bases lining up with TRBD1. V lost 0 bases, J lost 1 base, and 3 bases stayed unmatched. The CDR3 loop spans 15 amino acids. Germline assignment: CDR1 SGHRS and CDR2 YFSETQ. CDR3 amino acids: CASSLDRGPNTEAFF. The CDR3 nucleotides read TGCGCCAGCAGCTTGGACAGGGGACCGAACACTGAAGCTTTCTTT.

The rearrangement joins TRBV5-1 to TRBJ1-1; D is uncertain. Germline V gene lookup returns CDR1 SGHRS and CDR2 YFSETQ. V lost 4 bases to trimming and J lost 1 base, with 14 bases between them. This CDR3 spans 15 amino acids. The CDR3 bases are TGCGCCAGCAGCCTACAGACACCACCGAACACTGAAGCTTTCTTT. Its translation: CASSLQTPPNTEAFF.

The chain joins TRBV11-2 to TRBJ2-2; a weak D match, TRBD1 (6 bases). CDR1 is SGHAT and CDR2 is FQNNGV in the germline V gene. The CDR3 has 15 amino acids. V lost 1 base to trimming and J lost 7 bases, with 13 bases between them. DNA for the CDR3: TGTGCCAGCAGCTTAGTACAGGGCGCGAACGGGGAGCTGTTTTTT. It is translated as CASSLVQGANGELFF.

The CDR3 DNA is TGTGCCAGCAGCTTAGCGACCCCCAGAGGGAGCTACGAGCAGTACTTC. It specifies CASSLATPRGSYEQYF. The rearrangement joins TRBV7-6 to TRBJ2-7; tentatively, D is TRBD2 (5 bases). Germline loops: CDR1 SGHVS, CDR2 FNYEAQ. The V gene lost 0 bases and the J gene lost 3 bases, with 15 bases spanning the gap. The CDR3 runs 16 residues.

The rearrangement joins TRBV5-1 to TRBJ2-7, with unresolved D. The CDR3 spans 9 residues. Looked up from germline, CDR1 is SGHRS and CDR2 is YFSETQ. V lost 7 bases and J lost 6, with 5 bases in between. The CDR3 nucleotides are TGCGCCAGCCCCGGCGAGCAGTACTTC. This translates into CASPGEQYF.

The CDR3 bases are TGTGCCAGCAGCAGGGTTGTGAACACTGAAGCTTTCTTT. Amino acid sequence: CASSRVVNTEAFF. This chain links TRBV6-5 with TRBJ1-1, with a possible D match to TRBD1 (5 bases). The CDR3 has 13 amino acids. Deletions cut 6 bases from V and 0 bases from J, with 8 bases between. Looked up from germline, CDR1 is MNHEY and CDR2 is SVGAGI.

Here the CDR3 reads CASSFSGGSTDTQYF. The DNA for the CDR3 is TGTGCCAGTAGTTTCAGCGGGGGTAGCACAGATACGCAGTATTTT. This chain connects TRBV19 to TRBJ2-3; 8 bases agree with TRBD2. This CDR3 contains 15 residues. With 5 bases clipped from V and 0 bases from J, the junction kept 4 bases outside the gene matches. Germline V gene lookup returns CDR1 LNHDA and CDR2 SQIVND (reference sequence).

The genes are TRBV4-2 and TRBJ2-1; TRBD1 is a possible D gene (6 bases). Germline V gene data show CDR1 as LGHNA and CDR2 as YNFKEQ. This CDR3 has 15 amino acids. The V and J ends lost 0 bases and 3 bases respectively, with 9 bases between them. The CDR3: CASSQDRDNYNEQFF. As DNA, the CDR3 is TGTGCCAGCAGCCAAGATAGGGACAACTACAATGAGCAGTTCTTC.

Only one count was recorded for this clone. V usage is TRBV4-1 and J usage is TRBJ2-1, with 10 positions matching TRBD2. The CDR3 sequence is 16 residues long. The V gene's germline CDR1 is MGHRA and CDR2 YSYEKL. Unmatched junction bases numbered 8, after V lost 1 base and J lost 8 bases. Here the CDR3 DNA reads TGCGCCAGCAGCCAAGCCGCGACTAGCGGGCTCTATGAGCAGTTCTTC. It is translated as CASSQAATSGLYEQFF.

The chain uses TRBV4-1 and TRBJ1-6; the D gene is possibly TRBD1 (5 bases). The CDR3 is 14 residues long. Deletions cut 2 bases from V and 10 bases from J, with 12 bases between. From germline, CDR1 is MGHRA and CDR2 YSYEKL. CDR3 sequence reads: CASSQQGVNSPLHF. The CDR3 DNA reads as TGCGCCAGCAGCCAACAGGGTGTTAACTCACCCCTCCACTTT.

The CDR3, as DNA: TGTGCCAGCAGTTACCGGACAGGGTTGGGCACAGATACGCAGTATTTT. Its protein is CASSYRTGLGTDTQYF. The chain employs TRBV6-5 and TRBJ2-3; 8 nucleotides line up with TRBD1. Trimming cost V 2 bases and J 1 base; bases outside gene matches: 5. CDR1 and CDR2 (germline): MNHEY, SVGAGI. The CDR3 covers 16 residues.

The chain employs TRBV4-1 and TRBJ2-3, with 11 nucleotides matching TRBD2. The CDR3 covers 15 residues. Germline assignment: CDR1 MGHRA and CDR2 YSYEKL. V dropped 4 bases and J dropped 5; count of bases not matched to a gene: 5. The CDR3 region is CASSLAGGQGDTQYF. CDR3 DNA: TGCGCCAGCAGCCTAGCGGGGGGGCAGGGAGATACGCAGTATTTT.

V is TRBV9 and J is TRBJ2-3; possible D gene TRBD2, 5 bases. This CDR3 region has 12 residues. V was trimmed by 6 bases and J by 4 bases, leaving 9 bases between them. From germline, CDR1 is SGDLS and CDR2 YYNGEE. The CDR3, as DNA: TGTGCCAGCACTCCCGGGGCAGATACGCAGTATTTT. As protein: CASTPGADTQYF.

This chain connects TRBV19 to TRBJ1-1; no definite D call. Trimming pared 9 bases from V and 10 bases from J, leaving 12 bases between. The CDR3 is 10 residues long. Looked up from germline, CDR1 is LNHDA and CDR2 is SQIVND (reference sequence). CDR3 loop: CASVTEGAFF. CDR3 DNA: TGTGCCAGCGTAACAGAAGGAGCTTTCTTT.

J is TRBJ2-7 and V is TRBV5-6; TRBD1 matches at 9 bases. Germline CDR1 reads SGHDT; CDR2 reads YYEEEE. The trim removed 3 bases at V and 5 bases at J, leaving 9 bases unmatched. The CDR3 covers 15 residues. DNA of the CDR3: TGTGCCAGCAGCTCTAACAGGGGGCTTGGCGACGAGCAGTACTTC. It is translated as CASSSNRGLGDEQYF.